The source of this T cell receptor beta chain is a study of cytomegalovirus exposure and HLA in healthy donors. General study points: Many donors shared some public TCRs, even though most TCR sequences were rare. Investigators reported around 150 TCR beta chains as tied to cytomegalovirus.

The sample holds one count of this clone. What it binds is unknown. The data were produced by immunoSEQ multiplex PCR, yet TCRdb's version contains in-frame clones alone and is incomplete. The sample yields roughly 250,000 clones, about 86% seen once. The germline V and J ends were trimmed by 3 bases and 2 bases, with 5 bases remaining between them. Germline V lookup: CDR1 LNHDA, CDR2 SQIVND (reference sequence). The CDR3 length is 13 residues. The validation cohort, a group of around 120 subjects, included the donors and was separate from the roughly 670-subject first cohort. This receptor was identified in a woman in her twenties or thirties in good health and CMV-seropositive. The genes are TRBV19 and TRBJ1-5; D unresolved. Source material: PBMCs. The CDR3 DNA reads TGTGCCAGTAGTATGAGGGGCAATCAGCCCCAGCATTTT. The encoded protein is CASSMRGNQPQHF.